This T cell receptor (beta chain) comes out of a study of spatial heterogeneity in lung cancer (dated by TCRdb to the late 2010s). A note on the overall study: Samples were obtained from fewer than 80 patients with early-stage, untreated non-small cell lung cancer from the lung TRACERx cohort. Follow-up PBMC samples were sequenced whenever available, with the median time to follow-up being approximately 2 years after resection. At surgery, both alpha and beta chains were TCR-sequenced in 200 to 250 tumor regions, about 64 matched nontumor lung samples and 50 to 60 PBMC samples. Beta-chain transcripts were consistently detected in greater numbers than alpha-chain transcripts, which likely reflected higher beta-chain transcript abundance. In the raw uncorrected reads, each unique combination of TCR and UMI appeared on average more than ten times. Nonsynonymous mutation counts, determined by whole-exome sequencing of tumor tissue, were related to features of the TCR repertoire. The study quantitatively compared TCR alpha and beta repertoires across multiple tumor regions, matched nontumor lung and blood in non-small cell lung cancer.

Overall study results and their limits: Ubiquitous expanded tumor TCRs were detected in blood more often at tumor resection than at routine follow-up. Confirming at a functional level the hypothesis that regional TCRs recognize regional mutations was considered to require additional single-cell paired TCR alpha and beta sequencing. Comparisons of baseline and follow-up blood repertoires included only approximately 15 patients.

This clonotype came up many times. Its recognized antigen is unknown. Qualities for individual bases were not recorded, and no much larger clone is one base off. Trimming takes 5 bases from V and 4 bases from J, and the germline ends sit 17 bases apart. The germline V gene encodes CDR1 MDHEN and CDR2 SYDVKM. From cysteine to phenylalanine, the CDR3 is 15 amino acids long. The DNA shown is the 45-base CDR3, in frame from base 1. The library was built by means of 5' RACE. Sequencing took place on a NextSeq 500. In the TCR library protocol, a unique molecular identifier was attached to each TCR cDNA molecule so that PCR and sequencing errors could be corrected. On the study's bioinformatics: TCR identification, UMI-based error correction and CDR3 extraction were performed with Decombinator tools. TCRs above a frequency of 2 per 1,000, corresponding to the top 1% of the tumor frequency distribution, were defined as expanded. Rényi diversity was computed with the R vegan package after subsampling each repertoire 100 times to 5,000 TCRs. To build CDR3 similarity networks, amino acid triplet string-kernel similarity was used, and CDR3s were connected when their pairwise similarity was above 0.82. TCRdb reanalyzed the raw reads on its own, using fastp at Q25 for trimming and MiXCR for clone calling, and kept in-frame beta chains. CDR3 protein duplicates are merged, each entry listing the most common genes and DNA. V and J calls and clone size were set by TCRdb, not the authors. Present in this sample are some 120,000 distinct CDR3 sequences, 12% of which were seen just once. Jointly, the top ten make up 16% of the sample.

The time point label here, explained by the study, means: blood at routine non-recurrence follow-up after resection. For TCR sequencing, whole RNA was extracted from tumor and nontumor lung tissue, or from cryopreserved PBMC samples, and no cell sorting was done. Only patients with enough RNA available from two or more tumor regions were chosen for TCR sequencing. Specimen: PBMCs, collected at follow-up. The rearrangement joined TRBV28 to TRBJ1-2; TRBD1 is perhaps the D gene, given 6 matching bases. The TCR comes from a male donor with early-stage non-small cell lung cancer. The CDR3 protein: CASSPPQTGVYGYTF. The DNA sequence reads TGTGCCAGCAGTCCACCCCAGACAGGCGTCTATGGCTACACCTTC.